This TCR beta chain was sequenced for a study of cytomegalovirus exposure and HLA in healthy donors. The overall study: Within an early data release were about 85 million unique TCRs drawn from HLA-typed donors.

PCR used 60 Vbeta primers and 13 Jbeta primers. TCRdb's table, derived via immunoSEQ multiplex PCR, lists solely in-frame clones and lacks some. The data contain some 55,000 clones, about four fifths of them singletons. Germline CDR1 and CDR2: MGHRA and YSYEKL. Between the trimmed V and J ends, which lost 2 bases and 1 base, there was a span of 14 bases. CDR3 size: 16 residues. The sequence derives from a middle-aged man in good health and CMV-seronegative. The rearrangement links TRBV4-1 to TRBJ2-5; D is possibly TRBD2 (6 bases). Material for sequencing was PBMCs. The CDR3, as DNA: TGCGCCAGCAGCCAAACCGGCCGGGGAGGCCAAGAGACCCAGTACTTC. Its protein product is CASSQTGRGGQETQYF.